The 2 T cell receptor beta chains below were found in one sample sequenced in a study of blood T cell repertoires in COVID-19. Clones were sequenced by immunoSEQ multiplex PCR, and TCRdb holds only the in-frame ones, with some missing. The data show over 350,000 clones, 87% seen once. The sequencing sample was made of PBMCs or T cells enriched from blood (not recorded which). These receptor sequences come from a woman aged 50 to 60 who had recovered from COVID-19.

The chain carries TRBV7-8 and TRBJ2-7; the D gene is possibly TRBD2 (6 bases). CDR1 is SGHVS and CDR2 is FQNEAQ in the germline V gene. The V end lost 5 bases, the J end lost 3 bases, and 14 bases lay between the germline ends. The CDR3 totals 14 residues. Here the CDR3 DNA reads TGTGCCAGCAGCGCCGGGACTGGCGACTACGAGCAGTACTTC. Translation: CASSAGTGDYEQYF.

The chain joins TRBV13 to TRBJ2-3; D is perhaps TRBD2 (6 bases). Germline-derived CDR1 and CDR2 are PRHDT and FYEKMQ (reference sequence). V lost 7 bases and J 5 bases, leaving 13 bases between the germline ends. The CDR3 length is 13 residues. The CDR3 sequence: CASIPRGLDTQYF. In DNA, the CDR3 is TGTGCCAGCATCCCCCGGGGGTTAGATACGCAGTATTTT.